This TCR beta chain came from a study of T cells after yellow fever vaccination. The study, taken as a whole, reports: Relatively few clonotypes were ones that appeared in both CD4 and CD8 compartments. Reappearance after the booster was observed for most primary-vaccination clones (around 95% CD4, about 91% CD8).

Template switching with 5'RACE generated the TCR cDNA and added a universal primer site and UMIs. In TCRdb, the 5' RACE reads were re-called with MiXCR into one record per CDR3 protein. The repertoire includes 100,000 to 150,000 distinct CDR3 sequences, roughly 9% of them detected once, and almost 40% sits in the top ten. Trimming removed 1 base from V and 8 bases from J, with 14 bases in between. Germline-derived CDR1 and CDR2 are MNHNS and SASEGT. The CDR3 has 14 amino acids. This clonotype was observed a few times. What it binds is unknown. Source: CD8+ T cells sorted from PBMCs, taken on the day of the yellow fever booster vaccination. The receptor's source is a young man who received the YFV17D yellow fever vaccine. The genes are TRBV6-1 and TRBJ1-1, with D possibly matching TRBD1 (6 bases). CDR3 protein: CASSEESGATEAFF. The CDR3 DNA follows: TGTGCCAGCAGTGAAGAGTCGGGGGCCACGGAAGCTTTCTTT.